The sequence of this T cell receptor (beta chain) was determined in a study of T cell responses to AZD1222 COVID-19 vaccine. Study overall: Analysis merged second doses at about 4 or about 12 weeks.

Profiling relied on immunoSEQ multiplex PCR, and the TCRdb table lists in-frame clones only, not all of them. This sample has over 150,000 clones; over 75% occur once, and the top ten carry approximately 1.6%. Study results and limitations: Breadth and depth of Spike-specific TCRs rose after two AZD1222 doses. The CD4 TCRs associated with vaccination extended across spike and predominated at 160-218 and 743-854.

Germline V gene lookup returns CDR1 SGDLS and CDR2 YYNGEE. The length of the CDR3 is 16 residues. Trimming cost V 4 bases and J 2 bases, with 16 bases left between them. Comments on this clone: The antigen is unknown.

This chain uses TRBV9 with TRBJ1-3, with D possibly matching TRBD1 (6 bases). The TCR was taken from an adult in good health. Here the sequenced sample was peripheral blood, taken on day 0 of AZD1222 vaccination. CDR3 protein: CASSLDPGAPGNTIYF. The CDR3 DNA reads TGTGCCAGCAGCTTGGACCCAGGGGCGCCTGGAAACACCATATATTTT.